The 11 T cell receptor beta chains presented below share a single source sample, sequenced in a study of blood T cells in healthy people across ages (dated by TCRdb to about 2015). The receptor library was made with 5' RACE. The instrument given in TCRdb is Illumina HiSeq 2500. The second PCR ran for roughly 7 to 11 cycles and used a J-beta primer mix along with a sample-barcoded 5' primer. Starting from the raw public reads, TCRdb applied fastp trimming at Q25, assembled clones with MiXCR and retained in-frame beta chains. Under each unique CDR3 protein, matching rows form one entry showing the most common genes and DNA. This sample comprises 730,000 or so distinct CDR3 sequences, 40% to 45% of them detected only once. The top ten hold around a fifth of the sample. The source material was blood. The receptor set was obtained from a woman aged 60-75 years in good health.

CDR3 sequence reads: CASSPRGGIQAFF. CDR3 bases: TGTGCCAGCAGCCCGAGGGGGGGAATTCAAGCTTTCTTT. The gene calls are TRBV3-1 and TRBJ1-1; D is perhaps TRBD1 (6 bases). Looked up from germline, CDR1 is LGHDT and CDR2 is YNNKEL (reference sequence). The V and J ends lost 4 bases and 9 bases respectively, with 15 bases between them. The CDR3 covers 13 residues.

The genes are TRBV11-2 and TRBJ2-7; no reliable D call. The germline gives CDR1 SGHAT, CDR2 FQNNGV. The V gene lost 5 bases and the J gene lost 2 bases, with 10 bases spanning the gap. This CDR3 is 13 amino acids long. CDR3 sequence reads: CASSQPHPYEQYF. For the CDR3, the DNA is TGTGCCAGCAGCCAACCACACCCCTACGAGCAGTACTTC.

This chain connects TRBV6-6 to TRBJ1-2; perhaps TRBD1 as D (5 bases). In germline, CDR1 is MNHNY, CDR2 SVGAGI (reference sequence). The CDR3 has 15 amino acids. The V and J ends lost 7 bases and 4 bases respectively, with 19 bases between them. This CDR3 reads CASTLRQGKAYGYTF. In nucleotides, the CDR3 is TGTGCCAGCACTTTAAGGCAGGGAAAGGCCTATGGCTACACCTTC.

The rearrangement joins TRBV20-1 to TRBJ2-1; TRBD1 or TRBD2 may be the D gene (6 bases each). The J call may be incorrect, as the DNA end agrees better with TRBJ2-7. This CDR3 contains 17 residues. CDR1 and CDR2 from the germline V gene are DFQATT and SNEGSKA (reference sequence). The CDR3 sequence is CSATDYGGPVSYNEQYF. The CDR3 DNA reads as TGCAGTGCTACAGATTACGGGGGCCCTGTCTCCTACAATGAGCAGTACTTC.

This chain uses TRBV7-9 with TRBJ2-7; perhaps TRBD2 as D (6 bases). CDR3 length: 14 residues. Germline-derived CDR1 and CDR2 are SEHNR and FQNEAQ (reference sequence). V lost 4 bases, J lost 1 base, and 11 bases lay in between. CDR3 in DNA: TGTGCCAGCAGCTCGGGGGACCGGTCCTACGAGCAGTACTTC. This translates into CASSSGDRSYEQYF.

About this clonotype itself: Germline and junction disagree at one end, which may indicate a read error. The genes are TRBV20-1 and TRBJ2-3, with D perhaps matching TRBD2 (5 bases). The CDR3 spans 14 residues. The germline V gene has CDR1 DFQATT and CDR2 SNEGSKA (reference sequence). In DNA, the CDR3 is TGCAGTACTAGGAGCACCGGACGGACAGATACGCAGTATTTT. It encodes CSTRSTGRTDTQYF.

This clonotype showed up just once. The chain is built from TRBV6-6 and TRBJ2-4; D gene ambiguous. The DNA end is a closer match to TRBJ2-7, so the J assignment may be wrong. There are 13 residues in the CDR3. Per germline, CDR1 MNHNY and CDR2 SVGAGI (reference sequence). The CDR3 reads CASSRRHHDEQYF. The CDR3, as DNA: TGTGCCAGCAGCCGTAGACACCATGACGAGCAGTACTTC.

This clonotype has at least ten counts. The chain joins TRBV12-3 or TRBV12-4 to TRBJ2-7, with D maybe TRBD1 (6 bases). The V end lost 5 bases, the J end lost 6 bases, and 8 bases lay between the germline ends. This CDR3 spans 11 amino acids. CDR3 nucleotide sequence: TGTGCCAGCAGTAGGACAGCCGAGCAGTACTTC. Translated, it gives CASSRTAEQYF.

This clonotype showed up just a few times. The chain joins TRBV21-1 to TRBJ2-4; the table gives TRBD2 as D, unverified against the DNA. The J call may be incorrect, as the DNA end agrees better with TRBJ2-7. TRBV21-1 is marked as a pseudogene. The CDR3 runs 15 residues. The CDR3, as DNA: TGTGCCAGCAGCAAAGAGAATCCGGGGAGCTACGAGCAGTACTTC. It encodes CASSKENPGSYEQYF.

This clonotype was picked up many times. The chain combines TRBV4-2 with TRBJ2-1, with 9 bases identical to TRBD2. The trim removed 0 bases at V and 7 bases at J, leaving 10 bases unmatched. This CDR3 region has 17 residues. Per the germline V gene, CDR1 is LGHNA and CDR2 is YNFKEQ. The CDR3 here is CASSQDLGSGSRNEQFF. The CDR3 DNA sequence: TGTGCCAGCAGCCAAGATCTTGGTAGCGGGAGTAGGAATGAGCAGTTCTTC.

The chain links TRBV3-1 to TRBJ2-1; maybe TRBD1 (5 bases). Trimming stripped 7 bases from V and 0 bases from J, with 19 bases between. The V gene's germline CDR1 is LGHDT and CDR2 YNNKEL (reference sequence). The CDR3 extends over 17 amino acids. The CDR3 loop is CASTRVRVGISYNEQFF. In DNA form, the CDR3 reads TGTGCCAGCACCAGGGTCCGTGTAGGGATCTCCTACAATGAGCAGTTCTTC.